The 19 T cell receptor beta chains listed next were all sequenced from one sample in a study of persistence of HIV-infected CD4 T cells. Antigens of these TCRs are unknown. Stimulation used approximately 9.1 ug/mL lysate from CMV-infected fibroblasts. Sorting selected CD4+ T cells upregulating both CD40 ligand and CD69. This was the immunoSEQ version 4 assay in survey mode. Profiling relied on immunoSEQ multiplex PCR, and the TCRdb table lists in-frame clones only, not all of them. The sample carries under 20,000 clones, approximately 80% recorded once. The sequencing here drew on CD4+ T cells sorted from PBMCs after roughly 18-hour stimulation, taken from a patient who received antiretroviral therapy. The receptors here all came from an adult man with HIV who was CMV-seropositive.

The chain couples TRBV5-1 to TRBJ1-5, with a tentative D call TRBD1 (5 bases). Trimming removed 5 bases at V and 0 bases at J, with 12 bases between. Germline CDR1 is SGHRS and CDR2 is YFSETQ. This CDR3 has 15 amino acids. CDR3: CASSLTGNSNQPQHF. The CDR3 region has the DNA TGCGCCAGCAGTTTAACAGGAAATAGCAATCAGCCCCAGCATTTT. Supplemented by reference TRBV5-1 and TRBJ1-5, the full variable domain reads KAGVTQTPRYLIKTRGQQVTLSCSPISGHRSVSWYQQTPGQGLQFLFEYFSETQRNKGNFPGRFSGRQFSNSRSEMNVSTLELGDSALYLCASSLTGNSNQPQHFGDGTRLSIL.

This clone was seen only a few times. The chain employs TRBV7-2 and TRBJ1-1; 10 bases are a match to TRBD1. The germline gives CDR1 SGHTA, CDR2 FQGNSA. Trimming took 1 base from V and 4 from J; bases not matched to a gene: 12. The CDR3 has 18 residues. CDR3 nucleotides: TGTGCCAGCAGCTTAGTCCAAATAAGGACAGGGGGGAGCACTGAAGCTTTCTTT. Translation gives CASSLVQIRTGGSTEAFF.

The chain couples TRBV5-1 to TRBJ2-2; TRBD1 matches at 8 bases. Trimming took 4 bases from V and 1 from J; bases not matched to a gene: 6. The CDR3 sequence is 16 residues long. The V gene's germline CDR1 is SGHRS and CDR2 YFSETQ. The CDR3 nucleotides are TGCGCCAGCAGCCTAGGACAGGGTAGGAACACCGGGGAGCTGTTTTTT. Encoded protein: CASSLGQGRNTGELFF.

The CDR3 DNA reads TGTGCCAGCAGCTTAGTGGGACTAGGCCCCAGTGAGCAGTTCTTC. This gives the protein CASSLVGLGPSEQFF. The gene calls are TRBV11-3 and TRBJ2-1, with 8 positions matching TRBD2. The CDR3 has 15 residues. Per the germline V gene, CDR1 is SGHNT and CDR2 is YENEEA. V shed 1 base, J shed 9 bases, and the junction held 8 bases outside the gene matches.

The chain uses TRBV6-6 and TRBJ1-5; 7 bases align to TRBD1. The V segment lost 5 bases and the J segment 2 bases; nucleotides outside the gene matches: 9. Germline V gives CDR1 MNHNY, CDR2 SVGAGI (reference sequence). The CDR3 runs 16 residues. The CDR3 spells CASSPQTGLGNQPQHF. CDR3 DNA: TGTGCCAGCAGTCCTCAGACAGGGTTAGGCAATCAGCCCCAGCATTTT.

This chain connects TRBV24-1 to TRBJ1-1, with D uncertain. The CDR3 extends over 13 amino acids. The germline V gene encodes CDR1 KGHDR and CDR2 SFDVKD. Trimming cost V 3 bases and J 5 bases, with 9 bases left between them. The CDR3 region is CATSDPLKTEAFF. CDR3 DNA: TGTGCCACCAGTGATCCCTTAAAGACTGAAGCTTTCTTT.

The rearrangement joins TRBV5-6 to TRBJ1-1; 7 bases map to TRBD1. Per the germline V gene, CDR1 is SGHDT and CDR2 is YYEEEE. The CDR3 spans 15 residues. V lost 1 base to trimming and J lost 4 bases; unmatched junction nucleotides: 7. CDR3 protein: CASSLLDRDLTEAFF. In nucleotides, the CDR3 is TGTGCCAGCAGCTTGTTAGACAGGGACCTCACTGAAGCTTTCTTT. The full variable domain, completed using reference TRBV5-6 and TRBJ1-1, is DAGVTQSPTHLIKTRGQQVTLRCSPKSGHDTVSWYQQALGQGPQFIFQYYEEEERQRGNFPDRFSGHQFPNYSSELNVNALLLGDSALYLCASSLLDRDLTEAFFGQGTRLTVV.

This chain's CDR3 is CASGPSVLGETQYF. The CDR3 DNA is TGTGCCAGCGGGCCTAGCGTTCTCGGGGAGACCCAGTACTTC. V and J are TRBV7-9 and TRBJ2-5, with a tentative D call TRBD2 (6 bases). Trimming took 8 bases from V and 5 from J, leaving 18 bases between them. CDR1 and CDR2 (germline): SEHNR, FQNEAQ (reference sequence). The CDR3 covers 14 residues.

V is TRBV28 and J is TRBJ1-2; D gene unclear. Germline loops: CDR1 MDHEN, CDR2 SYDVKM. CDR3 length equals 13 residues. The V end lost 5 bases, the J end lost 4 bases, and 11 bases lay between the germline ends. CDR3 nucleotides: TGTGCCAGCAGTAAGTCGGTTTCCTATGGCTACACCTTC. Translation gives CASSKSVSYGYTF.

Only one count was recorded for this clone. The chain has TRBV7-9 and TRBJ2-5; TRBD1 or TRBD2 may be the D gene (5 bases each). Trimming stripped 3 bases from V and 7 bases from J, with 18 bases between. The CDR3 length is 15 residues. Germline-derived CDR1 and CDR2 are SEHNR and FQNEAQ (reference sequence). CDR3 sequence: CASSFRPGRSGTQYF. CDR3 nucleotides: TGTGCCAGCAGCTTTCGCCCGGGGCGATCGGGGACCCAGTACTTC.

This rearrangement joins TRBV6-1 to TRBJ1-2; D call uncertain. The CDR3 covers 15 residues. Trimming took off 1 base at V and 8 bases at J, with 17 bases between the two ends. CDR1 and CDR2 (germline): MNHNS, SASEGT. The CDR3 nucleotides read TGTGCCAGCAGTGAAGGGTCGGGAGGCCTCGGAGGCTACACCTTC. Translated: CASSEGSGGLGGYTF.

The V gene is TRBV5-6, the J gene TRBJ1-5, with D unresolved. The germline V gene has CDR1 SGHDT and CDR2 YYEEEE. The CDR3 covers 14 residues. The V and J ends lost 0 bases and 4 bases respectively, with 8 bases between them. CDR3 bases: TGTGCCAGCAGCTTGGCGGCAGGTAATCAGCCCCAGCATTTT. Residues: CASSLAAGNQPQHF.

This clone was observed a handful of times. This chain joins TRBV2 and TRBJ2-1; a weak D match, TRBD1 (6 bases). From germline, CDR1 is SNHLY and CDR2 FYNNEI. With 5 bases removed from V and 5 bases from J, the gap between germline ends came to 13 bases. The CDR3 has 14 residues. The CDR3 reads CASSQGMGDNEQFF. The DNA for the CDR3 is TGTGCCAGCAGTCAGGGGATGGGGGACAATGAGCAGTTCTTC.

The chain joins TRBV6-5 to TRBJ2-7; a weak D match, TRBD1 (6 bases). Trimming shortened V by 0 bases and J by 2 bases, and 14 bases separated the two germline ends. The germline CDR1 and CDR2 sequences are MNHEY and SVGAGI. The CDR3 consists of 16 residues. The CDR3 loop is CASSYSYTGLAYEQYF. In nucleotides, the CDR3 is TGTGCCAGCAGTTACTCCTATACAGGGCTGGCCTACGAGCAGTACTTC.

This chain joins TRBV30 and TRBJ2-7; TRBD1 matches 10 bases. This CDR3 comprises 14 residues. The J segment lost 6 bases and the V segment lost 3 bases, leaving 8 bases of the junction unmatched. In germline, CDR1 is GTSNPN, CDR2 SVGIG (reference sequence). For the CDR3, the DNA is TGTGCCTGGAGCCCAGGGACAGGGGTAGGCGAGCAGTACTTC. Translated, it gives CAWSPGTGVGEQYF.

With respect to this clone: This same CDR3 is encoded by further DNA sequences in the sample. This CDR3 reads CASSLGGGNTGELFF. The CDR3 region has the DNA TGTGCCAGCAGTTTAGGCGGGGGGAACACCGGGGAGCTGTTTTTT. The J gene is TRBJ2-2, the V gene TRBV28, with 7 positions matching TRBD2. Trimming took 2 bases from V and 1 from J; bases not matched to a gene: 1. The CDR3 is 15 residues long. Germline V lookup: CDR1 MDHEN, CDR2 SYDVKM.

The gene calls are TRBV18 and TRBJ2-3, with TRBD2 matching 7 bases. The germline gives CDR1 KGHSH, CDR2 LQKENI. This CDR3 is 16 amino acids long. V dropped 2 bases and J dropped 0; count of bases not matched to a gene: 5. CDR3 coding DNA: TGTGCCAGCTCACCAAAACTAGCGACAAGCACAGATACGCAGTATTTT. Residues: CASSPKLATSTDTQYF.

V and J are TRBV12-3 or TRBV12-4 and TRBJ2-5, with unresolved D. CDR3 length: 13 residues. With 2 bases removed from V and 2 bases from J, the gap between germline ends came to 6 bases. CDR3 amino acids: CASSLWQQETQYF. In DNA form, the CDR3 reads TGTGCCAGCAGTTTATGGCAGCAAGAGACCCAGTACTTC.

V is TRBV12-5 and J is TRBJ2-3, with no clear D. Trimming left V 6 bases short and J 6 bases short, with 7 bases between. Germline CDR1 reads LGHNT; CDR2 reads FRNRAP. This CDR3 comprises 11 residues. CDR3 region: CASGSVDTQYF. The CDR3, as DNA: TGTGCTAGTGGCTCGGTGGATACGCAGTATTTT.